What follows are 18 T cell receptor beta chains derived from one specimen sequenced in a study of T cells in localized non-small cell lung cancer. Measured with immunoSEQ multiplex PCR; TCRdb has only the in-frame clones, and not every one. The repertoire holds roughly 40,000 clones, with around nine tenths as singletons. Here the sequenced sample was peripheral blood, taken before any cancer treatment. These receptors were taken from a man between 18 and 55 years old with stage I lung adenocarcinoma.

This rearrangement joins TRBV14 to TRBJ1-1; 8 nucleotides agree with TRBD1. The CDR3 length is 12 residues. Unmatched junction bases numbered 2, after V lost 4 bases and J lost 7 bases. Germline CDR1 and CDR2: SGHDN and FVKESK. CDR3 protein: CASSRDRYEAFF. CDR3 sequence (DNA): TGTGCCAGCAGCCGGGACAGGTATGAAGCTTTCTTT.

This clone came up once. The chain uses TRBV5-1 and TRBJ2-3; 7 bases agree with TRBD2. The CDR3 covers 16 residues. Germline CDR1 SGHRS, CDR2 YFSETQ. Unmatched junction bases numbered 11, after V lost 6 bases and J lost 1 base. CDR3 residues: CASTLGVSGGTDTQYF. CDR3 bases: TGCGCCAGCACCCTAGGAGTCAGCGGGGGCACAGATACGCAGTATTTT.

The chain is built from TRBV4-1 and TRBJ2-2; tentative D call: TRBD1 (5 bases). V gave up 0 bases and J gave up 0 bases, with 11 bases separating them. Germline V gives CDR1 MGHRA, CDR2 YSYEKL. The CDR3 has 17 residues. CDR3 sequence: CASSQDLRTPNTGELFF. The CDR3 DNA reads TGCGCCAGCAGCCAAGATCTACGGACACCGAACACCGGGGAGCTGTTTTTT.

This rearrangement joins TRBV7-9 to TRBJ1-1; D is undetermined. CDR1 and CDR2 (germline): SEHNR, FQNEAQ (reference sequence). The V and J ends lost 3 bases and 8 bases respectively, with 7 bases between them. The CDR3 loop spans 11 amino acids. In DNA, the CDR3 is TGTGCCAGCAGCTTCCGTGGGGAAGCTTTCTTT. It is translated as CASSFRGEAFF.

The chain employs TRBV10-3 and TRBJ1-1; 7 bases agree with TRBD1. CDR3 length equals 15 residues. Trimming took 11 bases from V and 4 from J; bases not matched to a gene: 16. Germline V gives CDR1 ENHRY, CDR2 SYGVKD. The CDR3 bases are TGTGCCTCCCAGGGACAGACTCTTTCCGGCACTGAAGCTTTCTTT. It codes for CASQGQTLSGTEAFF.

The chain has TRBV6-1 and TRBJ2-5, with D perhaps matching TRBD2 (6 bases). The CDR3 extends over 13 amino acids. V lost 4 bases and J 3 bases, leaving 9 bases between the germline ends. Germline CDR1 is MNHNS and CDR2 is SASEGT. CDR3 nucleotides: TGTGCCAGCAGTGTAGGAGGGAAAGAGACCCAGTACTTC. It codes for CASSVGGKETQYF.

This clone was seen a few times. DNA for the CDR3: TGTGCCAGCAGCGTTGCAGAGAACACTGAAGCTTTCTTT. Its protein product is CASSVAENTEAFF. The rearrangement joins TRBV6-1 to TRBJ1-1, with unresolved D. This CDR3 region has 13 residues. With 6 bases removed from V and 1 base from J, the gap between germline ends came to 9 bases. CDR1 and CDR2 (germline): MNHNS, SASEGT.

The chain recombines TRBV27 with TRBJ1-6; D possibly corresponds to TRBD1 (6 bases). CDR1 and CDR2 (germline): MNHEY, SMNVEV (reference sequence). The V and J ends lost 0 bases and 6 bases respectively, with 9 bases between them. This CDR3 comprises 15 residues. The CDR3 DNA reads as TGTGCCAGCAGTTTATCCGCAGGGGTTAATTCACCCCTCCACTTT. It codes for CASSLSAGVNSPLHF.

This clone was found a few times. The V call is TRBV11-2, the J call TRBJ1-3; 7 bases are a match to TRBD1. Germline trimming cut 0 bases from V and 0 bases from J; bases unmatched to any gene: 5. CDR1 and CDR2 from the germline V gene are SGHAT and FQNNGV. The CDR3 length is 17 residues. CDR3 sequence reads: CASSLDPTGASGNTIYF. CDR3 nucleotides: TGTGCCAGCAGCTTAGATCCCACAGGGGCCTCTGGAAACACCATATATTTT. The whole variable domain, remainder taken from reference TRBV11-2 and TRBJ1-3, is EAGVAQSPRYKIIEKRQSVAFWCNPISGHATLYWYQQILGQGPKLLIQFQNNGVVDDSQLPKDRFSAERLKGVDSTLKIQPAKLEDSAVYLCASSLDPTGASGNTIYFGEGSWLTVV.

J is TRBJ2-3 and V is TRBV7-2, with D perhaps TRBD2 (5 bases). The V end was cut by 5 bases, the J end by 8 bases, with 11 bases between. CDR1 SGHTA and CDR2 FQGNSA come from the germline V gene. This CDR3 is 12 amino acids long. The CDR3 is CASSAPGGTQYF. The CDR3 coding sequence is TGTGCCAGCAGCGCTCCAGGAGGTACGCAGTATTTT. Variable domain in full (rest from reference TRBV7-2 and TRBJ2-3): GAGVSQSPSNKVTEKGKDVELRCDPISGHTALYWYRQSLGQGLEFLIYFQGNSAPDKSGLPSDRFSAERTGGSVSTLTIQRTQQEDSAVYLCASSAPGGTQYFGPGTRLTVL.

The chain couples TRBV7-9 to TRBJ2-1; 9 bases line up with TRBD1. This CDR3 is 15 amino acids long. V lost 4 bases to trimming and J lost 5 bases; unmatched junction nucleotides: 6. Per germline, CDR1 SEHNR and CDR2 FQNEAQ (reference sequence). The CDR3 is CASSSGQGFNNEQFF. In DNA, the CDR3 is TGTGCCAGCAGCTCGGGACAGGGATTCAACAATGAGCAGTTCTTC.

The rearrangement links TRBV5-1 to TRBJ2-1, with D perhaps TRBD2 (7 bases). There are 12 residues in the CDR3. Looked up from germline, CDR1 is SGHRS and CDR2 is YFSETQ. V lost 5 bases and J 6 bases, leaving 9 bases between the germline ends. CDR3 nucleotides: TGCGCCAGCAGGGGAGGGGGCAATGAGCAGTTCTTC. Amino acids: CASRGGGNEQFF.

This clone was found once. The chain recombines TRBV30 with TRBJ1-5, with 9 bases aligning to TRBD1. V shed 0 bases, J shed 13 bases, and the junction held 7 bases outside the gene matches. The germline gives CDR1 GTSNPN, CDR2 SVGIG (reference sequence). This CDR3 has 13 residues. Here the CDR3 DNA reads TGTGCCTGGAGTGTTTCGACAGGGGGGTCTCAGCATTTT. Protein: CAWSVSTGGSQHF.

This sequence joins TRBV19 and TRBJ2-4; TRBD1 is a possible D gene (7 bases). CDR1 is LNHDA, CDR2 SQIVND, per germline (reference sequence). The V gene lost 3 bases and the J gene lost 8 bases, with 14 bases spanning the gap. CDR3 length: 14 amino acids. CDR3 in DNA: TGTGCCAGTAGTATCCTCACAGGGGAGGACATTCAGTACTTC. Protein: CASSILTGEDIQYF.

V usage is TRBV21-1 and J usage is TRBJ2-5. TRBV21-1 is a documented pseudogene. The CDR3 covers 14 residues. CDR3 DNA sequence: TGTGCCAGCATCCCGGGCCCCGGGCGAGAGACCCAGTACTTC. Amino acid sequence: CASIPGPGRETQYF.

V usage is TRBV2 and J usage is TRBJ1-1; D not certain. CDR3 length equals 13 residues. The V gene's germline CDR1 is SNHLY and CDR2 FYNNEI. V shed 1 base and J shed 0 bases, with 3 bases lying between them. Written as DNA, the CDR3 is TGTGCCAGCAGTGAAGACGTGAACACTGAAGCTTTCTTT. It codes for CASSEDVNTEAFF.

The chain uses TRBV7-9 and TRBJ1-1; a possible D gene is TRBD1 (5 bases). Germline V CDR1 and CDR2: SEHNR, FQNEAQ (reference sequence). CDR3 length: 14 amino acids. Trimming stripped 6 bases from V and 2 bases from J, with 13 bases between. The DNA for the CDR3 is TGTGCCAGCAGATCCGGGGGGGTAAACACTGAAGCTTTCTTT. This encodes CASRSGGVNTEAFF.

The V call is TRBV19, the J call TRBJ1-5; possibly TRBD1 for D (6 bases). V lost 1 base and J lost 6, with 13 bases in between. Per germline, CDR1 LNHDA and CDR2 SQIVND (reference sequence). This CDR3 is 15 amino acids long. DNA for the CDR3: TGTGCCAGTAGTATAGTTCGAGACAGGTCTCAGCCCCAGCATTTT. Amino acids: CASSIVRDRSQPQHF.